Reported below is one TCR beta chain. Germline-derived CDR1 and CDR2 are MNHEY and SVGAGI. Trimming shortened V by 8 bases and J by 3 bases, and 11 bases separated the two germline ends. The CDR3 is made up of 14 amino acids. The source of the sample is a study of blood T cell repertoires in COVID-19. Study at large: Both acute and convalescent COVID-19 samples were obtained from the United States, Italy and Spain.

In the authors' methods: It was from reference gene primer amplification that nucleated cell counts were estimated. TCRdb keeps only in-frame clones here, not all; method: immunoSEQ multiplex PCR. V, J and clone size were drawn from that table, and D and trimming were deduced from the DNA. The sample consists of 110,000 or so clones, 84% of them appearing once. This chain connects TRBV6-5 to TRBJ1-6, with D perhaps TRBD1 (5 bases). Input material: peripheral blood. This clonotype originated in a woman between 35 and 50 years old with acute or convalescent COVID-19. The CDR3 sequence is CASGAENYNSPLHF. The CDR3 DNA reads as TGTGCCAGCGGGGCAGAAAACTATAATTCACCCCTCCACTTT.